This TCR beta chain emerged from a study of cytomegalovirus exposure and HLA in healthy donors. About the study: Prior work identified around 110 million unique TCR beta sequences in 150 million to 200 million T cells. Points from the study as a whole: By a later analysis, the bulk of CMV-associated TCR beta chains appeared HLA-restricted. TCR beta sequences reportedly predicted the HLA-A and HLA-B alleles of most subjects accurately. The authors later found TCR association rates varying by HLA locus, with DRB1 most and HLA-C fewest.

This clone was counted a single time. Antigen: not known. CDR1 is MNHNS, CDR2 SASEGT, per germline. V lost 6 bases to trimming and J lost 2 bases; unmatched junction nucleotides: 4. The CDR3 is made up of 15 amino acids. PCR used 60 Vbeta primers and 13 Jbeta primers. The assay was immunoSEQ multiplex PCR, and TCRdb's table has in-frame clones only and misses some. This table has 80,000 to 100,000 clones, under 75% appearing once. This chain joins TRBV6-1 and TRBJ2-1; 10 positions match TRBD2. The sequence derives from a female donor in good health and CMV-seronegative. The sample consisted of PBMCs. For the CDR3, the DNA is TGTGCCAGCAGGGGAGCGGGGGGGCCCTACAATGAGCAGTTCTTC. Its protein product is CASRGAGGPYNEQFF.